This T cell receptor beta chain was captured in a study of blood T cells in healthy people across ages. About the research overall: Template switching captured about one barcoded beta molecule per two T cells.

V was cut by 0 bases and J by 2 bases, with 16 bases left in between. The CDR3 totals 17 residues. The V gene's germline CDR1 is LGHNA and CDR2 YSLEER. This clonotype was seen at least ten times. PCR was performed a second time for roughly 7 to 12 cycles using a sample-barcoded 5' primer and a J-beta primer mix. Sequencing recovered at least 3 million CDR3-containing paired-end reads from each sample. TCRdb re-derived calls from the 5' RACE reads in MiXCR, one entry per CDR3 protein. The table shows about 1.7 million distinct CDR3 sequences, with 25% to 30% occurring only once. Source material: blood. The sequence was collected from a woman aged 25 to 39 in good health. The chain employs TRBV4-3 and TRBJ1-2, with D unresolved. CDR3 coding DNA: TGCGCCAGCAGCCAAGATAGGTCCGCTAATCCGAACTATGGCTACACCTTC. Its protein product is CASSQDRSANPNYGYTF.